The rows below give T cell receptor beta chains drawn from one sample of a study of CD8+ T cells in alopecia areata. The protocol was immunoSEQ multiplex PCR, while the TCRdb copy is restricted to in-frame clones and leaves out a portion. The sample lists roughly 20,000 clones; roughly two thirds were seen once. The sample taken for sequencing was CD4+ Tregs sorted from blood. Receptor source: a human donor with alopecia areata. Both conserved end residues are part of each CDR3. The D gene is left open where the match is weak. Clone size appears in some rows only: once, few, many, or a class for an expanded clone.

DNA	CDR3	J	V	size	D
TGTGCCGGCAGCCGAACAGGGACCGAGCAGTACTTC	CAGSRTGTEQYF	TRBJ2-7	TRBV6-5	-	-
TGCGCCAGCAGCTTTGAGAGAAGTTCCTACGAGCAGTACTTC	CASSFERSSYEQYF	TRBJ2-7	TRBV5-1	-	-
TGTGCCAGCAGTCGGAGGGGTTACAATCAGCCCCAGCATTTT	CASSRRGYNQPQHF	TRBJ1-5	TRBV6-5	once	-
TGCGCCAGCAGCCACCTAGACAGGGCTCTCCACGAGCAGTACTTC	CASSHLDRALHEQYF	TRBJ2-7	TRBV4-1	-	TRBD1
TGTGCCAGCAGGGGGAGGGACCGGGCCCCCGAGCAGTACTTC	CASRGRDRAPEQYF	TRBJ2-7	TRBV28	few	TRBD2
TGTGCCTGGAGTGTGCAAGTCAAGGGGGCGAGTGAGCAGTACTTC	CAWSVQVKGASEQYF	TRBJ2-7	TRBV30	-	TRBD1
TGCGCCAGCAGCACACTAGGGAGAGACGAGCAGTACTTC	CASSTLGRDEQYF	TRBJ2-7	TRBV5-1	once	-
TGTGCCAGCAGTTTTCTTGGACAGGGCAACACCGGGGAGCTGTTTTTT	CASSFLGQGNTGELFF	TRBJ2-2	TRBV28	few	TRBD1
TGTGCCAGCAGTTTGGACGGACCCTACGAGCAGTACTTC	CASSLDGPYEQYF	TRBJ2-7	TRBV28	-	-
TGTGCCACCAGCAGAGATGGGGGGACCGGCGGTGGCTACACCTTC	CATSRDGGTGGGYTF	TRBJ1-2	TRBV15	-	-
TGTGCCATCAGTGAGAGGTCCGATAAAGCTTTCTTT	CAISERSDKAFF	TRBJ1-1	TRBV10-3	few	-
TGCGCCAGCAGCCCAGCGTTCAGTAATCAGCCCCAGCATTTT	CASSPAFSNQPQHF	TRBJ1-5	TRBV4-1	-	-
TGTGCCAGCAGCTCAATGGGACTAGCGGGGGGGAAGACCCAGTACTTC	CASSSMGLAGGKTQYF	TRBJ2-5	TRBV11-3	-	TRBD2
TGCAGCGTTGAAGTCTTGTCCTATGGCTACACCTTC	CSVEVLSYGYTF	TRBJ1-2	TRBV29-1	few	-
TGTGCCAGCAGCCCGAGCTACGAGCAGTACTTC	CASSPSYEQYF	TRBJ2-7	TRBV7-2	few	-
TGCGCCAGCAGCTTGGTTGCAGGGGGAGAAGAGACCCAGTACTTC	CASSLVAGGEETQYF	TRBJ2-5	TRBV5-1	-	TRBD1
TGTGCCATCAGTGAGTCGAGTCCGCAGAGCTACAATGAGCAGTTCTTC	CAISESSPQSYNEQFF	TRBJ2-1	TRBV10-3	-	-